This T cell receptor beta chain is drawn from a study of T cells after yellow fever vaccination. Study outcomes and limitations: Abundant bulk-population clonotypes could contaminate the FACS-sorted repertoires.

Concerning this clonotype: Its specificity is not known.

The CDR3 has 15 residues. With 2 bases removed from V and 5 bases from J, the gap between germline ends came to 15 bases. Germline V gene lookup returns CDR1 ENHRY and CDR2 SYGVKD. TCRdb re-called the 5' RACE reads through MiXCR, storing one row per CDR3 protein. The data show under 550,000 distinct CDR3 sequences, with about a fifth seen just once and 16% held by the top ten. This clonotype was sampled from a man aged 18 to 30 who received the YFV17D yellow fever vaccine. The sample in question was PBMCs, obtained around 3 weeks after the first yellow fever vaccination. The chain is built from TRBV10-3 and TRBJ1-1, with D maybe TRBD1 (6 bases). CDR3: CAISETLQGATEAFF. The CDR3 coding sequence is TGTGCCATCAGTGAGACATTACAGGGCGCAACTGAAGCTTTCTTT.